This TCR beta chain was recorded in a study of blood T cell repertoires in COVID-19. Study background: There were acute and convalescent COVID-19 samples, and they came from the United States, Italy and Spain. T cells, B-cell-depleted T cells, or PBMCs provided the cDNA or gDNA that served as material.

Original handling: Nucleated cell number was recorded as an estimate derived from reference gene primer amplification. Sequencing used immunoSEQ multiplex PCR; TCRdb keeps in-frame clones, though not all of them. For V, J and clone size, that table is used; D and trimming come from the DNA. The sample holds 350,000 to 500,000 clones; roughly 89% are singletons and the top ten take 0.8% to 0.85%. This clone was seen once. This CDR3 is 17 amino acids long. V lost 0 bases and J lost 7; bases outside the gene matches: 9. The germline V gene has CDR1 MGHRA and CDR2 YSYEKL. Seattle cases were enrolled at active infection and followed longitudinally.

This sequence joins TRBV4-1 and TRBJ2-1; 10 nucleotides align to TRBD2. Sequences were obtained from peripheral blood. This TCR was sampled from a man aged 18 to 30 with COVID-19, enrolled during active disease. For the CDR3, the DNA is TGCGCCAGCAGCCAAGATCCAGCGGGAGGGCCGGGTAATGAGCAGTTCTTC. It yields the protein CASSQDPAGGPGNEQFF.